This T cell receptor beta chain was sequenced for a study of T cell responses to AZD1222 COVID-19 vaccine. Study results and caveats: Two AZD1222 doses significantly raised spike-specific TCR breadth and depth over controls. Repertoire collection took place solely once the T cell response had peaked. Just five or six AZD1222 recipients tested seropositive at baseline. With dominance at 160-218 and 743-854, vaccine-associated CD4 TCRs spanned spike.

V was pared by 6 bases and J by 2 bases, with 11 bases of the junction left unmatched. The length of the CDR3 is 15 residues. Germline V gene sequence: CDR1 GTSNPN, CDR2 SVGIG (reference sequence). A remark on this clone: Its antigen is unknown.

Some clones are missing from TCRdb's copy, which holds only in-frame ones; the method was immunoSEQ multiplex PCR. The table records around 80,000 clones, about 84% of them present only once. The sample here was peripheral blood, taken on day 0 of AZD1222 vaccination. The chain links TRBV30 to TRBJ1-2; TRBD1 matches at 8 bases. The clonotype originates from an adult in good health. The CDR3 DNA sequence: TGTGCCTGTACGAATGGGCACAGGGGGAACTATGGCTACACCTTC. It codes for CACTNGHRGNYGYTF.